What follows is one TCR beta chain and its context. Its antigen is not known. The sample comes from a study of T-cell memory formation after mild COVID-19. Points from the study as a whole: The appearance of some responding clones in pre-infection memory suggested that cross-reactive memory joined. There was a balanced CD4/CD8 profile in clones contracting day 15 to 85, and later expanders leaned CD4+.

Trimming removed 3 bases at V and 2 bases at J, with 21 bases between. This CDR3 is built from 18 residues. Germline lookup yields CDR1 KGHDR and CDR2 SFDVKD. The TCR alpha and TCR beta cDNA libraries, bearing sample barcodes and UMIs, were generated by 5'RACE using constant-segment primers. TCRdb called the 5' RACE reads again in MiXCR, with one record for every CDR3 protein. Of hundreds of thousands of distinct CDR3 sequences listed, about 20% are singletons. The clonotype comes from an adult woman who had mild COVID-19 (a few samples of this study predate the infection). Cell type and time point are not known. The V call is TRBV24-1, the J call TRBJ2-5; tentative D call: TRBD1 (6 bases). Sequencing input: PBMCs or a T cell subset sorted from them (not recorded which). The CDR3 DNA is TGTGCCACCAGTGATGATACTCGCCCCGGGACACATCAAGAGACCCAGTACTTC. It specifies CATSDDTRPGTHQETQYF.